This TCR beta chain was captured by sequencing in a study of T cells in Graves' hyperthyroidism and ophthalmopathy (dated by TCRdb to about 2019). Context from the whole study: Peripheral blood was collected at initial diagnosis, before any treatment. A discovery cohort of about 95 patients, roughly 43 with Graves' ophthalmopathy and about 58 with stable Graves' hyperthyroidism, was used to find distinguishing TCR V-J signatures. Prospective prediction of ophthalmopathy was tested in an independent validation cohort consisting of some 19 hyperthyroidism patients and more than 15 patients who later progressed to ophthalmopathy. The roughly 91 discovery patients were randomly divided into training and test sets at a 7:3 ratio. The study also compared thyroid tissue and blood T-cell repertoires from five or six Graves' hyperthyroidism patients. Once sampling was done, hyperthyroidism patients were given methimazole at a starting dose of 30 mg daily, whereas ophthalmopathy patients were given high-dose intravenous methylprednisolone. According to the paper, TCR Vbeta CDR3 sequencing was carried out on over 130 peripheral blood samples, which came from 40 to 45 ophthalmopathy, approximately 72 hyperthyroidism and about 17 progressor patients.

The CDR3 contains 13 residues, cysteine and phenylalanine counted. Only CDR3 DNA remains: 39 bases, in frame from the first base. V is cut by 5 bases and J by 5 bases, and the space between the germline ends is 11 bases. As encoded in the germline V gene, CDR1 is SGHTA while CDR2 is FQGTGA. This clonotype was observed at least ten times. Which antigen it targets is not known. Per-base quality was not reported, and no clone a single base away is much larger than it. Results the study describes overall, beyond this receptor: Blood samples also contained most of the expanded thyroid clonotypes (frequency above 0.001), which suggests that blood repertoires may reflect thyroid immune responses. No statistical method was used to set the sample size in advance, and investigators knew the group allocation. A 13 V-J signature model separated ophthalmopathy from stable hyperthyroidism, with roughly 88% sensitivity and roughly 81% specificity in cross-validation and 80%/75% in testing. In validation, progression to ophthalmopathy was predicted by the model with 55% to 71% sensitivity and 72% to 80% specificity, a median of approximately 6.5 months before onset.

Amplification of TCR beta CDR3 regions was carried out from RNA transcripts. A first-round RT-PCR of the TCR CDR3 used the HTBI primer set with the Qiagen OneStep RT-PCR kit. The libraries were constructed in a second round of multiplex PCR and then size-selected and purified. The libraries were sequenced on an Illumina HiSeq2000 using paired-end 100 bp reads. The published analysis was carried out like this. Raw data were processed with SOAPnuke, discarding reads with adapters, uncalled bases, mean Phred below 15, or no exact constant-primer or identifier match. COPE v1.2.5 was used to merge high-quality paired reads, and clonotypes were defined as unique nucleotide sequences. MiTCR v1.1 was used to align the clonotypes against IMGT TRBV, TRBD and TRBJ reference segments. Analysis was restricted to V-J combinations with a frequency above 0.0001, which covered about 99% of repertoires. A TCS score was defined as the ratio between F50 (clonal expansion) and ExV (chaos), using BLOSUM62-based TCRdist between CDR3 peptides within each V-J. Welch's t-statistics and random forest reduced around 510 V-J features to 13, which were used in a naive Bayes classifier (R e1071). TCRdb reprocessing: public reads trimmed at Q25 with fastp, clones called with MiXCR, in-frame beta chains kept. Every distinct CDR3 protein forms one entry, paired with its most common genes and DNA. The V and J calls were determined by TCRdb, not by the authors. The table for this sample lists roughly 630,000 distinct CDR3 sequences; about 15% of them were counted only once. The ten largest clonotypes hold under 8% of the sample.

Stable Graves' hyperthyroidism was defined as no progression to ophthalmopathy during 18 months of follow-up. Hyperthyroidism patients were newly diagnosed, had a disease duration of under 2 months, and were aged 18 to 65 years. Any patient with an uncontrolled infection, another autoimmune disease, pregnancy or lactation was excluded. Clinical symptoms, serum thyroxine and TRAb, thyroid ultrasound, and orbital computed tomography formed the basis for the diagnoses. Ficoll-Paque density gradient centrifugation was used to isolate PBMCs from about 10 ml of fresh peripheral blood. Total RNA was extracted with Trizol reagent, and quality was checked on an Agilent 2100 Bioanalyzer.

The chain links TRBV7-3 with TRBJ2-3; the D gene identity is not certain. This clonotype was sampled from a woman aged 25 to 45 with Graves' hyperthyroidism. The specimen was blood. The CDR3 protein is CASSQISGDTQYF. The bases are TGTGCCAGCAGCCAGATTTCAGGAGATACGCAGTATTTT. The reference TRBV7-3 and TRBJ2-3 proteins fill in what lies around the CDR3, so the full variable domain reads GAGVSQTPSNKVTEKGKYVELRCDPISGHTALYWYRQSLGQGPEFLIYFQGTGAADDSGLPNDRFFAVRPEGSVSTLKIQRTERGDSAVYLCASSQISGDTQYFGPGTRLTVL.